The next 26 T cell receptor beta chains were all read from a single sample in a study of blood T cell repertoires in COVID-19. Profiling relied on immunoSEQ multiplex PCR, and the TCRdb table lists in-frame clones only, not all of them. The table has some 150,000 clones, approximately 90% seen once; the top ten hold more than 1%. The sample was PBMCs or T cells enriched from blood (not recorded which). All receptors derive from a woman in her twenties or thirties with acute COVID-19.

This rearrangement joins TRBV27 to TRBJ1-1; TRBD1 aligns across 9 bases. Germline values: CDR1 MNHEY, CDR2 SMNVEV (reference sequence). V dropped 3 bases and J dropped 10; count of bases not matched to a gene: 6. There are 13 residues in the CDR3. CDR3 residues: CASSFGQGIVAFF. The CDR3 DNA follows: TGTGCCAGCAGTTTCGGACAGGGGATAGTAGCTTTCTTT.

This rearrangement joins TRBV7-2 to TRBJ2-2; 7 bases align to TRBD2. V shed 5 bases, J shed 6 bases, and the junction held 12 bases outside the gene matches. The germline gives CDR1 SGHTA, CDR2 FQGNSA. The CDR3 contains 16 residues. This CDR3 reads CASSVGTMAPSGELFF. Here the CDR3 DNA reads TGTGCCAGCAGCGTCGGGACTATGGCCCCCTCCGGGGAGCTGTTTTTT.

V and J are TRBV4-3 and TRBJ2-2; 12 bases are shared with TRBD2. Germline-derived CDR1 and CDR2 are LGHNA and YSLEER. This CDR3 is 17 amino acids long. Losses at the gene ends were 0 bases for V and 4 bases for J; bases not matched to a gene: 3. As DNA, the CDR3 is TGCGCCAGCAGCCAAGATCTAGCGGGAGGGGGCACCGGGGAGCTGTTTTTT. Its protein product is CASSQDLAGGGTGELFF.

This chain joins TRBV18 and TRBJ1-3, with D possibly TRBD1 on 5 matching bases. The CDR3 extends over 17 amino acids. Germline CDR1 KGHSH, CDR2 LQKENI. The ends were cut back, 3 bases at V and 0 bases at J, with 15 bases in the middle. CDR3 in DNA: TGTGCCAGCTCACCGGTGGACACGTCCAACTCTGGAAACACCATATATTTT. Translation gives CASSPVDTSNSGNTIYF.

J is TRBJ2-3 and V is TRBV5-8; maybe TRBD2 (6 bases). The germline V and J ends were trimmed by 0 bases and 2 bases, with 10 bases remaining between them. CDR1 and CDR2 from the germline V gene are SGHTS and YDEGEE. The CDR3 length is 15 residues. CDR3 protein: CASSLALADTDTQYF. The DNA for the CDR3 is TGTGCCAGCAGCTTGGCACTAGCAGACACAGATACGCAGTATTTT.

V and J are TRBV7-8 and TRBJ2-7, with 11 bases that match TRBD2. There are 17 residues in the CDR3. Germline CDR1 is SGHVS and CDR2 is FQNEAQ. V trimming: 1 base; J trimming: 0 bases; junction bases outside the gene matches: 5. Here the CDR3 DNA reads TGTGCCAGCAGCTTAGGACTAGCGGGGATTCTCTCCTACGAGCAGTACTTC. Protein product: CASSLGLAGILSYEQYF.

V gene TRBV2 combines with J gene TRBJ1-1; no clear D gene. The germline gives CDR1 SNHLY, CDR2 FYNNEI. V lost 8 bases and J lost 8, with 12 bases in between. The CDR3 has 11 residues. In DNA, the CDR3 is TGTGCCAGCTTAGCGTCGTTCGAAGCTTTCTTT. This sequence encodes CASLASFEAFF.

The genes are TRBV5-6 and TRBJ2-1, with 8 nucleotides matching TRBD2. CDR1 and CDR2 (germline): SGHDT, YYEEEE. The CDR3 consists of 14 residues. J was trimmed by 6 bases and V by 1 base; bases with no gene match: 3. The CDR3 sequence is CASSLTGRGNEQFF. CDR3 bases: TGTGCCAGCAGCTTGACCGGGAGGGGCAATGAGCAGTTCTTC.

This clone is a singleton in its sample. V is TRBV5-8 and J is TRBJ1-1; 10 bases agree with TRBD1. V shed 6 bases and J 4 bases; nucleotides not matched to a gene: 6. This CDR3 has 14 amino acids. The germline gives CDR1 SGHTS, CDR2 YDEGEE. CDR3 loop: CASTRQGASTEAFF. The CDR3 DNA sequence: TGTGCCAGCACGCGACAGGGGGCGAGCACTGAAGCTTTCTTT.

The chain employs TRBV4-1 and TRBJ1-6; 7 nucleotides align to TRBD1. The CDR3 totals 15 residues. Germline V lookup: CDR1 MGHRA, CDR2 YSYEKL. V dropped 3 bases and J dropped 8; count of bases not matched to a gene: 7. The CDR3 region has the DNA TGCGCCAGCAGCCAGAGACAGGGAGATGATTCACCCCTCCACTTT. This codes for CASSQRQGDDSPLHF.

This clone occurred many times. The chain recombines TRBV7-3 with TRBJ2-5, with 7 bases lining up with TRBD1. V trimming: 4 bases; J trimming: 4 bases; junction bases outside the gene matches: 6. The germline CDR1 and CDR2 sequences are SGHTA and FQGTGA. The CDR3 runs 14 residues. This CDR3 reads CASSSGRGIETQYF. CDR3 sequence (DNA): TGTGCCAGCAGCTCTGGCAGGGGGATAGAGACCCAGTACTTC.

This clone was seen a single time. The rearrangement uses TRBV20-1 and TRBJ1-4; tentatively, D is TRBD1 (5 bases). The V end lost 6 bases, the J end lost 7 bases, and 9 bases lay between the germline ends. CDR1 DFQATT and CDR2 SNEGSKA come from the germline V gene (reference sequence). The CDR3 spans 11 residues. CDR3 DNA: TGCAGTGCCGTAGGGGCTGAAAAACTGTTTTTT. Translation gives CSAVGAEKLFF.

The V call is TRBV28, the J call TRBJ2-7, with 10 bases matching TRBD1. CDR3 length equals 17 residues. V lost 3 bases and J lost 3; bases outside the gene matches: 11. In germline, CDR1 is MDHEN, CDR2 SYDVKM. CDR3 in amino acids: CASSFPGTGAGSYEQYF. CDR3 nucleotide sequence: TGTGCCAGCAGTTTCCCGGGGACAGGGGCGGGAAGCTACGAGCAGTACTTC.

The chain has TRBV6-5 and TRBJ1-5; D is unresolved. The ends were cut back, 8 bases at V and 3 bases at J, with 2 bases in the middle. This CDR3 region has 10 residues. The V gene's germline CDR1 is MNHEY and CDR2 SVGAGI. The CDR3 protein is CASLNQPQHF. Here the CDR3 DNA reads TGTGCCAGCCTCAATCAGCCCCAGCATTTT.

This chain uses TRBV27 with TRBJ1-2; 9 bases align to TRBD1. V trimming: 8 bases; J trimming: 3 bases; junction bases outside the gene matches: 4. Per the germline V gene, CDR1 is MNHEY and CDR2 is SMNVEV (reference sequence). The CDR3 is 13 residues long. CDR3 DNA: TGTGCCAGCTCCTACAGGGGGCACTATGGCTACACCTTC. Protein: CASSYRGHYGYTF.

The chain has TRBV27 and TRBJ2-7; 9 nucleotides align to TRBD1. After removal of 7 bases from V and 3 bases from J, the junction contained 7 bases not matched to a gene. From germline, CDR1 is MNHEY and CDR2 SMNVEV (reference sequence). This CDR3 region has 14 residues. This CDR3 is CASTSRDRDYEQYF. The CDR3 DNA follows: TGTGCCAGCACCTCGCGGGACAGGGACTACGAGCAGTACTTC.

This clone was detected once. The chain employs TRBV7-2 and TRBJ1-1, with a weak D call TRBD1 (6 bases). Looked up from germline, CDR1 is SGHTA and CDR2 is FQGNSA. The V gene lost 4 bases and the J gene lost 0 bases, with 6 bases spanning the gap. The CDR3 covers 13 residues. This CDR3 reads CASSWTVNTEAFF. The CDR3 region has the DNA TGTGCCAGCAGCTGGACAGTGAACACTGAAGCTTTCTTT.

The count of this clone is one. The rearrangement uses TRBV7-9 and TRBJ1-5; D gene ambiguous. The V end lost 5 bases, the J end lost 11 bases, and 13 bases lay between the germline ends. Looked up from germline, CDR1 is SEHNR and CDR2 is FQNEAQ (reference sequence). CDR3 length: 12 residues. For the CDR3, the DNA is TGTGCCAGCAGCCTAGAAATGGCGGCCCAGCATTTT. This encodes CASSLEMAAQHF.

V and J are TRBV6-6 and TRBJ1-1; D ambiguous. The CDR3 loop spans 14 amino acids. Germline V gene data show CDR1 as MNHNY and CDR2 as SVGAGI (reference sequence). V was cut by 0 bases and J by 1 base, with 6 bases left in between. The CDR3 reads CASSYSRENTEAFF. CDR3 nucleotides: TGTGCCAGCAGTTACTCGCGGGAGAACACTGAAGCTTTCTTT.

This clone was detected only once. The chain couples TRBV29-1 to TRBJ2-1, with 10 nucleotides matching TRBD1. V gave up 5 bases and J gave up 7 bases; unmatched junction bases: 2. CDR1 and CDR2 (germline): SQVTM, ANQGSEA. This CDR3 has 12 residues. Written as DNA, the CDR3 is TGCAGCGTTAGGGGACAGGGGAATGAGCAGTTCTTC. It is translated as CSVRGQGNEQFF.

The chain joins TRBV4-1 to TRBJ2-6, with D uncertain. Germline CDR1 reads MGHRA; CDR2 reads YSYEKL. The CDR3 totals 16 residues. Between the trimmed V and J ends, which lost 5 bases and 3 bases, there was a span of 14 bases. The CDR3, as DNA: TGCGCCAGCAGCACAATGGCGGTCATTGGGGCCAACGTCCTGACTTTC. Protein sequence: CASSTMAVIGANVLTF.

The genes are TRBV5-4 and TRBJ2-3, with 16 nucleotides matching TRBD2. Germline V gene sequence: CDR1 SGHNT, CDR2 YYREEE (reference sequence). This CDR3 has 19 amino acids. Trimming cost V 3 bases and J 5 bases; bases outside gene matches: 12. This CDR3 reads CASSSTGTSGRGGKDTQYF. In DNA, the CDR3 is TGTGCCAGCAGCTCCACTGGGACTAGCGGGAGGGGAGGGAAAGATACGCAGTATTTT.

The rearrangement links TRBV5-1 to TRBJ1-1, with TRBD1 identical over 7 bases. Trimming cost V 4 bases and J 7 bases; bases outside gene matches: 22. Per the germline V gene, CDR1 is SGHRS and CDR2 is YFSETQ. The CDR3 is 18 residues long. The CDR3 nucleotides read TGCGCCAGCAGCCGTCACGATTTCTCGACAGGGCGCGGGGTTGAAGCTTTCTTT. Protein: CASSRHDFSTGRGVEAFF.

This clone was detected once. The genes are TRBV28 and TRBJ2-7; D might be TRBD2 (5 bases). The V end lost 7 bases, the J end lost 2 bases, and 15 bases lay between the germline ends. From germline, CDR1 is MDHEN and CDR2 SYDVKM. The CDR3 sequence is 14 residues long. The CDR3 region is CASTRVGETYEQYF. CDR3 DNA: TGTGCCAGCACCCGGGTCGGGGAAACCTACGAGCAGTACTTC.

The DNA of the CDR3 is TGCGCCAGCAGTCAAGATTTATGCATAGGGTACGGACTAGCGGGCTGGGGATCCTACAATGAGCAGTTCTTC. Translating gives CASSQDLCIGYGLAGWGSYNEQFF. The gene calls are TRBV23-1 and TRBJ2-1; 11 bases are shared with TRBD2. TRBV23-1 belongs to the ORF category, with a function that is uncertain. The CDR3 consists of 24 residues. Unmatched junction bases numbered 25, after V lost 2 bases and J lost 1 base.

The chain joins TRBV18 to TRBJ2-1; 8 nucleotides match TRBD2. Looked up from germline, CDR1 is KGHSH and CDR2 is LQKENI. CDR3 size: 16 residues. Unmatched junction bases numbered 6, after V lost 0 bases and J lost 5 bases. The CDR3 here is CASSPPAGGPNNEQFF. CDR3 in DNA: TGTGCCAGCTCACCACCTGCGGGAGGCCCAAACAATGAGCAGTTCTTC.